Here is one T cell receptor beta chain with its context. These data come from a study of T cells in Graves' hyperthyroidism and ophthalmopathy. The source material, RNA transcripts, was used to amplify TCR beta CDR3 regions. HTBI primers were used for first-round RT-PCR of the TCR CDR3. TCRdb re-analysed the multiplex PCR reads in MiXCR, keeping a single row per CDR3 protein. The sample contains some 500,000 distinct CDR3 sequences, over 13% of which appear only once. The clonotype originates from a woman under 30 with Graves' hyperthyroidism. The sample consisted of blood.

The CDR3 spells CASSLREGQGGKFF. The CDR3 nucleotides read TGCGCCAGCAGCCTTCGGGAGGGACAGGGTGGAAAGTTCTTC. The genes are TRBV5-1 and TRBJ2-1; weak D call: TRBD1 (9 bases). The CDR3 has 14 amino acids. Trimming took off 4 bases at V and 14 bases at J, with 22 bases between the two ends. Germline CDR1 and CDR2: SGHRS and YFSETQ.